One and the same sample provided the 30 T cell receptor beta chains below, sequenced in a study of T cells in women clearing cervical HPV infection. Sequencing used immunoSEQ multiplex PCR; TCRdb keeps in-frame clones, though not all of them. Its table records tens of thousands of clones. Source material: blood buffy coat. The receptors come from a woman aged 18 to 75 with a cervical HPV16 infection that either progressed to CIN3+ or cleared (not recorded which).

With respect to this clone: The read is 3 residues too short to cover the CDR3 end, so that end is filled in from the germline J gene. The V and J genes are TRBV18 and TRBJ2-7, with D possibly TRBD1 on 5 matching bases. Looked up from germline, CDR1 is KGHSH and CDR2 is LQKENI. The CDR3 covers 13 residues. V was shortened by 5 bases and J by 6 bases, with 14 bases between the two germline ends. CDR3 region: CASSASRVLEQYF. Partial CDR3 DNA: TGTGCCAGCTCAGCGTCCAGGGTTCTCGAG.

In regard to this clone: The CDR3 end lies 3 residues beyond the end of the read and is filled in from the germline J gene. V usage is TRBV18 and J usage is TRBJ2-7; TRBD2 might be the D (6 bases). The CDR3 runs to 15 residues. Trimming removed 2 bases from V and 5 bases from J, with 16 bases in between. Germline-derived CDR1 and CDR2 are KGHSH and LQKENI. The CDR3 sequence: CASSPWQGGYHEQYF. CDR3 DNA, as far as it was read: TGTGCCAGCTCACCATGGCAGGGAGGATACCACGAG.

On this clone: Read data end 3 residues before the CDR3 end; the end is taken from the germline J gene. The chain employs TRBV7-2 and TRBJ1-2, with D uncertain. The germline V gene has CDR1 SGHTA and CDR2 FQGNSA. V gave up 3 bases and J gave up 7 bases, with 9 bases separating them. This CDR3 is built from 12 residues. CDR3 bases read: TGTGCCAGCAGCTTTGAGGGCTCTGGC. Protein: CASSFEGSG. The CDR3 in its entirety is CASSFEGSGYTF.

Turning to this clone: The read ends 3 residues shy of where the CDR3 ends; the end is completed using the germline J gene. This rearrangement joins TRBV18 to TRBJ1-3; the D is unclear. CDR1 and CDR2 from the germline V gene are KGHSH and LQKENI. V gave up 2 bases and J gave up 6 bases, with 8 bases separating them. The CDR3 loop spans 13 amino acids. The CDR3 sequence is CASSPKGENTIYF. The DNA read from the CDR3 is TGTGCCAGCTCACCAAAGGGTGAAAACACC.

The CDR3 DNA, read in part, is TGTGCCTGGAATCGCGCGGGCCTTGGGGAGACC. It codes for CAWNRAGLGET. The full-length CDR3 reads as CAWNRAGLGETQYF. This chain connects TRBV30 to TRBJ2-5; tentative D call: TRBD2 (5 bases). The read finishes 3 residues shy of the CDR3 end, and the germline J gene is used to complete it. Germline values: CDR1 GTSNPN, CDR2 SVGIG (reference sequence). Between the trimmed V and J ends, which lost 4 bases and 5 bases, there was a span of 17 bases. The CDR3 spans 14 residues.

Points on this clone: The read comes to an end 3 residues before the CDR3 does, leaving the germline J gene to fill in the end. The J gene is TRBJ2-7, the V gene TRBV18; TRBD2 matches 7 bases. The CDR3 runs to 14 residues. The V gene's germline CDR1 is KGHSH and CDR2 LQKENI. The V segment lost 4 bases and the J segment 3 bases; nucleotides outside the gene matches: 6. CDR3 region: CASSRPTSYYEQYF. CDR3 bases read: TGTGCCAGCTCACGACCGACTAGCTACTACGAG.

On this clone: The read comes to an end 3 residues before the CDR3 does, leaving the germline J gene to fill in the end. The rearrangement joins TRBV30 to TRBJ1-5; TRBD1 is a possible D gene (5 bases). Germline V gene lookup returns CDR1 GTSNPN and CDR2 SVGIG (reference sequence). The CDR3 runs to 14 residues. Trimming removed 2 bases from V and 2 bases from J, with 10 bases in between. CDR3 DNA (partial): TGTGCCTGGAGTAAAGGGGTGGGCAATCAGCCC. Translated, it gives CAWSKGVGNQP. The entire CDR3 protein is CAWSKGVGNQPQHF.

Regarding this clone: The read gets to within 3 residues of the CDR3 end, and the germline J gene fills in the rest. The gene calls are TRBV29-1 and TRBJ2-2, with 13 bases identical to TRBD2. Germline assignment: CDR1 SQVTM and CDR2 ANQGSEA. V lost 4 bases, J lost 3 bases, and 2 bases stayed unmatched. The CDR3 spans 15 residues. The CDR3 bases that were read are TGCAGCGTTGTGGGACTAGCGGGACACACCGGGGAG. The encoded protein is CSVVGLAGHTGE. The full CDR3 is CSVVGLAGHTGELFF.

As concerns this clone: The missing CDR3 end, 3 residues past where the read stops, is filled in from the germline J gene. The chain uses TRBV7-3 and TRBJ2-1, with TRBD2 matching over 8 bases. The CDR3 spans 15 residues. Germline V gene lookup returns CDR1 SGHTA and CDR2 FQGTGA. V gave up 1 base and J gave up 4 bases; unmatched junction bases: 3. CDR3 region: CASSLSGGPYNEQFF. The part of the CDR3 DNA that was read is TGTGCCAGCAGCTTAAGCGGGGGGCCTTACAATGAG. The variable domain in full, completed from reference TRBV7-3 and TRBJ2-1, reads GAGVSQTPSNKVTEKGKYVELRCDPISGHTALYWYRQSLGQGPEFLIYFQGTGAADDSGLPNDRFFAVRPEGSVSTLKIQRTERGDSAVYLCASSLSGGPYNEQFFGPGTRLTVL.

Details on this clone: The read ends 3 residues before the CDR3 terminus; that terminus is restored from the germline J gene. This chain connects TRBV30 to TRBJ1-5; weak D call: TRBD1 (5 bases). From germline, CDR1 is GTSNPN and CDR2 SVGIG (reference sequence). The CDR3 is 15 amino acids. V was trimmed by 2 bases and J by 9 bases, leaving 20 bases between them. The DNA read from the CDR3 is TGTGCCTGGAGTTTTGGGTCGTCCTCTCAGGGGCCC. It encodes CAWSFGSSSQGP. The whole CDR3 protein is CAWSFGSSSQGPQHF.

On this clone itself: The read ends 3 residues early relative to the CDR3; the germline J gene fills the gap. The rearrangement uses TRBV7-9 and TRBJ1-2; 7 nucleotides align to TRBD1. The length of the CDR3 is 13 residues. V lost 4 bases, J lost 6 bases, and 5 bases stayed unmatched. Germline V gene lookup returns CDR1 SEHNR and CDR2 FQNEAQ (reference sequence). CDR3 loop: CASSYVGTDGYTF. The DNA read from the CDR3 is TGTGCCAGCAGCTACGTGGGGACAGATGGC.

Turning to this clone: The CDR3 end lies 3 residues beyond the end of the read and is filled in from the germline J gene. V gene TRBV20-1 combines with J gene TRBJ2-3; weak D call: TRBD1 (6 bases). CDR3 size: 14 residues. Germline V gives CDR1 DFQATT, CDR2 SNEGSKA (reference sequence). Trimming took 2 bases from V and 2 from J, leaving 11 bases between them. Incomplete CDR3 DNA: TGCAGTGCTAGACAGGGGCCCTACACAGATACG. This translates into CSARQGPYTDT. The whole CDR3 is CSARQGPYTDTQYF.

About this clone: The CDR3 end lies 3 residues beyond the end of the read and is filled in from the germline J gene. The chain joins TRBV10-3 to TRBJ2-3, with 10 bases aligning to TRBD2. Germline lookup yields CDR1 ENHRY and CDR2 SYGVKD. V was clipped by 8 bases and J by 1 base; unmatched bases: 6. The CDR3 contains 15 residues. The CDR3 DNA, read in part, is TGTGCCATCGGGTCCGGGACTAGCGGCACAGATACG. It encodes CAIGSGTSGTDT. The full CDR3 reads CAIGSGTSGTDTQYF.

As to this clone: With the read ending 3 residues before the CDR3 end, the germline J gene is used to fill in that end. The V gene is TRBV30, the J gene TRBJ1-5; unclear D gene. CDR1 is GTSNPN and CDR2 is SVGIG in the germline V gene (reference sequence). The CDR3 covers 13 residues. The germline V and J ends were trimmed by 1 base and 3 bases, with 7 bases remaining between them. The CDR3 here is CAWSAGNNQPQHF. CDR3 DNA, as far as it was read: TGTGCCTGGAGTGCAGGAAACAATCAGCCC.

CDR3 residues: CASGDRDGTDTQYF. CDR3 DNA (partial): TGTGCCAGCGGAGACAGGGACGGCACAGATACG. V is TRBV13 and J is TRBJ2-3, with 7 bases lining up with TRBD1. The read terminates 3 residues ahead of where the CDR3 ends, so the germline J gene completes it. The CDR3 has 14 residues. Looked up from germline, CDR1 is PRHDT and CDR2 is FYEKMQ (reference sequence). Losses at the gene ends were 8 bases for V and 1 base for J; bases not matched to a gene: 6.

Comments on this clone: The missing CDR3 end, 3 residues past where the read stops, is filled in from the germline J gene. The V and J genes are TRBV7-9 and TRBJ2-4; 8 bases map to TRBD1. CDR3 length: 15 residues. CDR1 and CDR2 (germline): SEHNR, FQNEAQ (reference sequence). Incomplete CDR3 DNA: TGTGCCAGCAGCTTAGGGACAGGGCGAAACTATGGT. It translates to CASSLGTGRNYG. The whole CDR3 sequence is CASSLGTGRNYGQYF.

Details on this clone: The read stops 3 residues short of the end of the CDR3; the missing end is completed from the germline J gene. This chain joins TRBV11-2 and TRBJ1-5; D gene ambiguous. The germline V gene encodes CDR1 SGHAT and CDR2 FQNNGV. Trimming took off 2 bases at V and 1 base at J, with 3 bases between the two ends. The CDR3 length is 13 residues. The sequenced CDR3 bases are TGTGCCAGCAGCTTACTAAGCAATCAGCCC. The encoded protein is CASSLLSNQP. The full CDR3 is CASSLLSNQPQHF.

As to this clone: Sequencing ends 3 residues short of the CDR3 end; the germline J gene provides the rest. This rearrangement joins TRBV18 to TRBJ2-5, with D possibly TRBD1 on 5 matching bases. Germline loops: CDR1 KGHSH, CDR2 LQKENI. V dropped 6 bases and J dropped 5 bases, with 13 bases sitting between them. The CDR3 totals 13 residues. CDR3 protein: CASSLRERETQYF. Partial CDR3 DNA: TGTGCCAGCTCCCTCAGGGAAAGGGAGACC.

Notes on this clone: With the read ending 3 residues before the CDR3 end, the germline J gene is used to fill in that end. The chain recombines TRBV6-1 with TRBJ2-4, with TRBD2 identical over 9 bases. V shed 3 bases and J 1 base; nucleotides not matched to a gene: 4. This CDR3 comprises 16 residues. Germline CDR1 MNHNS, CDR2 SASEGT. CDR3 DNA, as far as it was read: TGTGCCAGCAGTGATTTAGCGGGGGCGGCCAAAAACATT. Its protein product is CASSDLAGAAKNI. The CDR3 in full is CASSDLAGAAKNIQYF.

Of note for this clone: The observed sequence ends 3 residues before the CDR3 terminus, with the missing tail filled in from the germline J gene. The J gene is TRBJ1-2, the V gene TRBV19; possible D gene TRBD1, 6 bases. Germline V CDR1 and CDR2: LNHDA, SQIVND (reference sequence). This CDR3 is 19 amino acids long. Trimming stripped 2 bases from V and 4 bases from J, with 26 bases between. This CDR3 reads CASSIRGAAGVYTPYGYTF. Incomplete CDR3 DNA: TGTGCCAGTAGTATAAGGGGTGCAGCAGGGGTTTATACCCCCTATGGC. The whole variable domain, filled in from reference TRBV19 and TRBJ1-2, reads DGGITQSPKYLFRKEGQNVTLSCEQNLNHDAMYWYRQDPGQGLRLIYYSQIVNDFQKGDIAEGYSVSREKKESFPLTVTSAQKNPTAFYLCASSIRGAAGVYTPYGYTFGSGTRLTVV.

As to this clone: The CDR3 extends 3 residues past the end of the read, so its final part is completed from the germline J gene. The rearrangement uses TRBV2 and TRBJ2-5; D unresolved. Germline V gives CDR1 SNHLY, CDR2 FYNNEI. The V end lost 2 bases, the J end lost 4 bases, and 8 bases lay between the germline ends. The CDR3 extends over 13 amino acids. The CDR3 reads CASSENSPETQYF. The sequenced part of the CDR3 DNA is TGTGCCAGCAGTGAAAACAGCCCAGAGACC. Full variable domain (outside the CDR3, taken from reference TRBV2 and TRBJ2-5): EPEVTQTPSHQVTQMGQEVILRCVPISNHLYFYWYRQILGQKVEFLVSFYNNEISEKSEIFDDQFSVERPDGSNFTLKIRSTKLEDSAMYFCASSENSPETQYFGPGTRLLVL.

As regards this clone: The read halts 3 residues ahead of the CDR3 end, with the missing end drawn from the germline J gene. The same CDR3 can be traced to other DNA sequences in this sample. V is TRBV7-8 and J is TRBJ1-3; D ambiguous. Germline assignment: CDR1 SGHVS and CDR2 FQNEAQ. V gave up 8 bases and J gave up 3 bases, with 11 bases separating them. CDR3 length equals 13 residues. CDR3 residues: CASALAGGNTIYF. The CDR3 DNA, read in part, is TGTGCCAGCGCTCTGGCAGGTGGAAACACC. Combining the CDR3 with reference TRBV7-8 and TRBJ1-3 gives the whole variable domain GAGVSQSPRYKVAKRGQDVALRCDPISGHVSLFWYQQALGQGPEFLTYFQNEAQLDKSGLPSDRFFAERPEGSVSTLKIQRTQQEDSAVYLCASALAGGNTIYFGEGSWLTVV.

A remark on this clone: The CDR3 is cut off 3 residues early in the read; its end comes from the germline J gene. The rearrangement links TRBV7-9 to TRBJ1-2, with D unresolved. V was pared by 7 bases and J by 4 bases, with 13 bases between. The germline gives CDR1 SEHNR, CDR2 FQNEAQ (reference sequence). This CDR3 comprises 13 residues. CDR3 loop: CASTEVGGYGYTF. The covered CDR3 bases are TGTGCCAGCACCGAGGTCGGCGGCTATGGC.

About this clone itself: The read terminates 3 residues ahead of where the CDR3 ends, so the germline J gene completes it. The chain combines TRBV6-4 with TRBJ2-1; possible D gene TRBD1, 5 bases. Per germline, CDR1 MRHNA and CDR2 SNTAGT. CDR3 length: 14 residues. The germline V and J ends were trimmed by 10 bases and 8 bases, with 21 bases remaining between them. The CDR3 region is CATHGQHFDHEQFF. The DNA read from the CDR3 is TGTGCCACCCACGGACAACACTTTGACCATGAG.

Regarding this clone: The observed sequence ends 3 residues before the CDR3 terminus, with the missing tail filled in from the germline J gene. The rearrangement joins TRBV2 to TRBJ2-2; TRBD1 might be the D (6 bases). This CDR3 region has 14 residues. Germline V gene sequence: CDR1 SNHLY, CDR2 FYNNEI. The CDR3 region is CASRTGAGANVLFF. CDR3 DNA (partial): TGTGCCAGCAGGACAGGTGCTGGGGCCAACGTG.

Comments on this clone: The read halts 3 residues ahead of the CDR3 end, with the missing end drawn from the germline J gene. The chain recombines TRBV7-3 with TRBJ1-1; D not certain. V dropped 0 bases and J dropped 0 bases, with 8 bases sitting between them. The CDR3 has 15 amino acids. Germline assignment: CDR1 SGHTA and CDR2 FQGTGA. Incomplete CDR3 DNA: TGTGCCAGCAGCTTAACACAGAGGATGAACACTGAA. This sequence encodes CASSLTQRMNTE. The full CDR3 protein reads CASSLTQRMNTEAFF.

Notes on this clone: Read coverage stops 3 residues before the CDR3 terminus; the germline J gene supplies the remainder. The chain uses TRBV7-9 and TRBJ1-2, with 12 bases fitting TRBD1. The CDR3 contains 14 residues. Germline V gene data show CDR1 as SEHNR and CDR2 as FQNEAQ (reference sequence). The CDR3 loop is CASSTGTGGFGYTF. CDR3 DNA (partial): TGTGCCAGCAGTACCGGGACAGGGGGCTTCGGC.

As concerns this clone: At one end, the junction sequence differs from germline, possibly due to a read error. Read coverage stops 3 residues before the CDR3 terminus; the germline J gene supplies the remainder. The same CDR3 also results from other DNA sequences found in this sample. The chain uses TRBV7-3 and TRBJ1-2; 10 nucleotides match TRBD1. The CDR3 is 14 amino acids. Per the germline V gene, CDR1 is SGHTA and CDR2 is FQGTGA. CDR3 in amino acids: CASSLGQGNYGYTF. The CDR3 DNA, read in part, is TGTGCCAGCAGCCTGGGACAGGGGAACTATGGA.

As for this clone: Relative to the germline gene, one junction end is altered; a read error may explain this. The CDR3 end is not reached by the read, which stops 3 residues before it; the germline J gene fills it in. This rearrangement joins TRBV19 to TRBJ1-1; TRBD1 is a possible D gene (6 bases). The CDR3 spans 13 residues. Germline V gene sequence: CDR1 LNHDA, CDR2 SQIVND (reference sequence). CDR3 DNA, as far as it was read: TGTGCCAGTAGTAAACGGGACACTACTGCA. This sequence encodes CASSKRDTTA. The entire CDR3 protein is CASSKRDTTAAFF.

In the case of this clone: From the germline J gene comes the end of the CDR3, since the read stops 3 residues before it. V usage is TRBV12-5 and J usage is TRBJ2-5; TRBD1 agrees at 7 bases. Germline V lookup: CDR1 LGHNT, CDR2 FRNRAP. The CDR3 spans 14 residues. V lost 6 bases and J lost 2; bases outside the gene matches: 6. Partial CDR3 DNA: TGTGCTAGTGGCCGGGGACAGATACAAGAGACC. Its translation: CASGRGQIQET. The CDR3 in its entirety is CASGRGQIQETQYF.